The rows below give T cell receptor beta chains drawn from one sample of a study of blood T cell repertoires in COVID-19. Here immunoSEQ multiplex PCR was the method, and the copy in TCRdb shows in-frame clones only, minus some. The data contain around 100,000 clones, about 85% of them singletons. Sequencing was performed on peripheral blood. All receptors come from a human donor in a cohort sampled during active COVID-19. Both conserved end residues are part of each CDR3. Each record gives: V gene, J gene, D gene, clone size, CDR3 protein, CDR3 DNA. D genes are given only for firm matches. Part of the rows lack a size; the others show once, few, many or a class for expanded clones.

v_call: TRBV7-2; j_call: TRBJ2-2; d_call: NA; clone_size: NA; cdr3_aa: CASSLDRGPSRELFF; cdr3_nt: TGTGCCAGCAGCTTAGATAGAGGTCCGAGCCGGGAGCTGTTTTTT
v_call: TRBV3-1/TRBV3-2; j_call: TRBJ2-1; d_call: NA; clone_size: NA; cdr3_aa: CASSRGLVNEQFF; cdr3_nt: TGTGCCAGCAGCCGCGGGTTGGTCAATGAGCAGTTCTTC
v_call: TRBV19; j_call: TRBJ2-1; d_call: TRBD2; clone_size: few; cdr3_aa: CASSIRAGTSGRSYNEQFF; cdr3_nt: TGTGCCAGTAGTATACGGGCCGGGACTAGCGGGAGGTCCTACAATGAGCAGTTCTTC
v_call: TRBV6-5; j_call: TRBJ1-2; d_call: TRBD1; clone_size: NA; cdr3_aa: CASSKDRGRPVLTF; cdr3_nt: TGTGCCAGCAGTAAGGACAGGGGGCGTCCCGTTCTCACCTTC
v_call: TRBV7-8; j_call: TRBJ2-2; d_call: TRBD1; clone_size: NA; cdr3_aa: CASSARQGANTGELFF; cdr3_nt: TGTGCCAGCAGCGCTAGACAGGGGGCGAACACCGGGGAGCTGTTTTTT
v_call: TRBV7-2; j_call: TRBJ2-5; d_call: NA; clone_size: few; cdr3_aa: CASSLAGAGTQYF; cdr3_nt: TGTGCCAGCAGCTTAGCAGGGGCCGGGACCCAGTACTTC
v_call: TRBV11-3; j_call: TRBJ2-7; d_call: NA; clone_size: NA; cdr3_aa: CASSLSGRAGYEQYF; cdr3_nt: TGTGCCAGCAGCCTATCGGGAAGGGCGGGCTACGAGCAGTACTTC
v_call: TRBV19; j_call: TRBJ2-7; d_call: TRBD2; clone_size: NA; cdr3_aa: CASSSGSAPYEQYF; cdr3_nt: TGTGCCAGCAGTAGCGGGAGCGCTCCCTACGAGCAGTACTTC
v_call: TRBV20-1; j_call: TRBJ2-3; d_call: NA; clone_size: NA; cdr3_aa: CSATQVDTQYF; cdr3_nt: TGCAGTGCCACACAGGTAGATACGCAGTATTTT
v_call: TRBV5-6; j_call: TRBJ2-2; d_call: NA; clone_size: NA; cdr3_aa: CASSWAGQTTGELFF; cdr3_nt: TGTGCCAGCAGCTGGGCGGGACAGACCACCGGGGAGCTGTTTTTT
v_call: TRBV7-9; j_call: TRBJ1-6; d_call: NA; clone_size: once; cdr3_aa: CASSPLLTRDYSPLHF; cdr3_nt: TGTGCCAGCAGCCCCCTCCTCACGAGGGATTATTCACCCCTCCACTTT
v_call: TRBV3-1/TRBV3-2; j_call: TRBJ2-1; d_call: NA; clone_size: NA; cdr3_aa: CASSQAWDTRREQFF; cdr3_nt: TGTGCCAGCAGCCAAGCCTGGGACACCAGACGGGAGCAGTTCTTC
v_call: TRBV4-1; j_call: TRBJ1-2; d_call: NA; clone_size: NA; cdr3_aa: CASSRTTDYGYTF; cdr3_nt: TGCGCCAGCAGCCGGACGACAGACTATGGCTACACCTTC
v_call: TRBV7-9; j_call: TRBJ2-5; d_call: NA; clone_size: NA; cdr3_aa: CASSQDSGETQYF; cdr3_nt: TGTGCCAGCAGCCAGGACAGTGGAGAGACCCAGTACTTC
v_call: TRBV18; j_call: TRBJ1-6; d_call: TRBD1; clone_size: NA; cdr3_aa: CASSPRDRDSPLHF; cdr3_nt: TGTGCCAGCTCACCAAGGGACAGGGATTCACCCCTCCACTTT
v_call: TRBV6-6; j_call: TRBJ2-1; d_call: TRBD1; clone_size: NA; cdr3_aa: CASSYGQGRNEQFF; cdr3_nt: TGTGCCAGCAGTTACGGACAGGGTAGGAATGAGCAGTTCTTC
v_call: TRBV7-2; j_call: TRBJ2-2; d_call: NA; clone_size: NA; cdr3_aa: CASSLAFAGSGELFF; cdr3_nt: TGTGCCAGCAGCTTAGCCTTCGCCGGGAGCGGGGAGCTGTTTTTT
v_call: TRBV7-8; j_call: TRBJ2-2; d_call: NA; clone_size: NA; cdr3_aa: CASSLLGTPASGELFF; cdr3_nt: TGTGCCAGCAGCTTATTAGGGACTCCTGCTTCCGGGGAGCTGTTTTTT